The 31 T cell receptor beta chains presented below share a single source sample, sequenced in a study of CD8 T cells in ankylosing spondylitis. Overall study results and limits: It appeared that ankylosing spondylitis blood was characterized by a TCR beta motif of seven or eight highly homologous variants.

What these receptors recognize is not known. In TCRdb, the 5' RACE reads were re-called with MiXCR into one record per CDR3 protein. The sample yields some 700,000 distinct CDR3 sequences, around 20% seen once. The sequenced material came from blood, either unsorted or a sorted T cell fraction (not recorded which). These receptors originate from a male donor with ankylosing spondylitis.

The genes are TRBV5-1 and TRBJ1-1; TRBD1 is a possible D gene (5 bases). Germline V lookup: CDR1 SGHRS, CDR2 YFSETQ. Trimming left V 0 bases short and J 0 bases short, with 12 bases between. The CDR3 runs to 16 residues. CDR3 region: CASSLVGGRMNTEAFF. DNA of the CDR3: TGCGCCAGCAGCTTGGTGGGGGGACGGATGAACACTGAAGCTTTCTTT.

The chain combines TRBV7-8 with TRBJ2-1; no clear D. Germline CDR1 SGHVS, CDR2 FQNEAQ. V was cut by 3 bases and J by 3 bases, with 9 bases left in between. This CDR3 has 14 amino acids. CDR3 sequence reads: CASSLAEDYNEQFF. The CDR3 DNA sequence: TGTGCCAGCAGCTTGGCGGAAGACTACAATGAGCAGTTCTTC. Looking up the rest from reference TRBV7-8 and TRBJ2-1 gives the full variable domain: GAGVSQSPRYKVAKRGQDVALRCDPISGHVSLFWYQQALGQGPEFLTYFQNEAQLDKSGLPSDRFFAERPEGSVSTLKIQRTQQEDSAVYLCASSLAEDYNEQFFGPGTRLTVL.

The chain couples TRBV20-1 to TRBJ2-7, with 7 positions matching TRBD2. CDR3 size: 15 residues. V lost 5 bases to trimming and J lost 0 bases; unmatched junction nucleotides: 10. The germline V gene has CDR1 DFQATT and CDR2 SNEGSKA (reference sequence). The CDR3 sequence is CSADAAGLSSYEQYF. CDR3 coding DNA: TGCAGTGCTGACGCAGCGGGACTAAGCTCCTACGAGCAGTACTTC.

V is TRBV14 and J is TRBJ2-7; unclear D gene. The CDR3 has 14 amino acids. Germline assignment: CDR1 SGHDN and CDR2 FVKESK. Trimming shortened V by 0 bases and J by 4 bases, and 10 bases separated the two germline ends. The chain's CDR3 is CASSQDFPAYEQYF. The CDR3 nucleotides are TGTGCCAGCAGCCAAGATTTTCCAGCTTACGAGCAGTACTTC.

This clonotype was picked up a small number of times. The chain uses TRBV24-1 and TRBJ2-5; 8 nucleotides match TRBD2. The CDR3 sequence is 15 residues long. CDR1 KGHDR and CDR2 SFDVKD come from the germline V gene. J lost 7 bases, V lost 1 base, and 7 bases had no gene match. The CDR3 nucleotides are TGTGCCACCAGTGATTTTGGAGCGGGAGAGGGGACCCAGTACTTC. Its translation is CATSDFGAGEGTQYF.

This clonotype was seen a handful of times. V is TRBV27 and J is TRBJ2-7; 9 bases are a match to TRBD1. The length of the CDR3 is 13 residues. Per the germline V gene, CDR1 is MNHEY and CDR2 is SMNVEV (reference sequence). V trimming: 5 bases; J trimming: 7 bases; junction bases outside the gene matches: 6. CDR3 DNA sequence: TGTGCCAGCAGTGCCGGGACAGGGTGGGAGCAGTACTTC. Translation gives CASSAGTGWEQYF.

This clonotype was counted a few times. This chain connects TRBV7-9 to TRBJ2-5; D unclear. CDR3 length: 12 residues. Trimming pared 3 bases from V and 4 bases from J, leaving 6 bases between. Germline assignment: CDR1 SEHNR and CDR2 FQNEAQ (reference sequence). CDR3: CASSFEAETQYF. CDR3 in DNA: TGTGCCAGCAGCTTCGAGGCAGAGACCCAGTACTTC.

This rearrangement joins TRBV24-1 to TRBJ1-1, with TRBD1 matching over 10 bases. Per the germline V gene, CDR1 is KGHDR and CDR2 is SFDVKD. The CDR3 runs to 13 residues. V was pared by 7 bases and J by 5 bases, with 3 bases of the junction left unmatched. CDR3 region: CATRDRGGTEAFF. In nucleotides, the CDR3 is TGTGCCACCAGGGACAGGGGGGGTACTGAAGCTTTCTTT.

V gene TRBV6-1 combines with J gene TRBJ2-7, with 8 bases aligning to TRBD1. The CDR3 is made up of 15 amino acids. Losses at the gene ends were 6 bases for V and 0 bases for J; bases not matched to a gene: 7. Germline V gene lookup returns CDR1 MNHNS and CDR2 SASEGT. The CDR3 DNA sequence: TGTGCCAGCAGCGGTCGGACAGGGAGCTCCTACGAGCAGTACTTC. This sequence encodes CASSGRTGSSYEQYF.

This clonotype was seen a few times. The chain joins TRBV28 to TRBJ2-7; TRBD1 matches at 11 bases. From germline, CDR1 is MDHEN and CDR2 SYDVKM. This CDR3 contains 12 residues. V gave up 4 bases and J gave up 12 bases; unmatched junction bases: 5. DNA of the CDR3: TGTGCCAGCAGTTCAAGGACAGGGGGCATGTACTTC. This codes for CASSSRTGGMYF.

This clonotype has ten or more counts. The chain recombines TRBV7-8 with TRBJ1-5, with a possible D match to TRBD1 (5 bases). The V end was cut by 4 bases, the J end by 6 bases, with 10 bases between. This CDR3 contains 13 residues. Germline V gene sequence: CDR1 SGHVS, CDR2 FQNEAQ. Here the CDR3 DNA reads TGTGCCAGCAGCTGGGGGAAAGGTCAGCCCCAGCATTTT. Protein product: CASSWGKGQPQHF.

V usage is TRBV20-1 and J usage is TRBJ2-1; no reliable D call. Trimming pared 5 bases from V and 3 bases from J, leaving 11 bases between. This CDR3 spans 13 amino acids. Germline CDR1 reads DFQATT; CDR2 reads SNEGSKA (reference sequence). This CDR3 reads CSAPGRRYNEQFF. The CDR3 nucleotides are TGCAGTGCTCCAGGACGGCGCTACAATGAGCAGTTCTTC.

This clonotype was seen only a few times. The V call is TRBV20-1, the J call TRBJ2-7, with TRBD2 as a possible D gene (5 bases). Germline CDR1 is DFQATT and CDR2 is SNEGSKA (reference sequence). The CDR3 has 12 residues. The V and J ends lost 4 bases and 1 base respectively, with 8 bases between them. Here the CDR3 reads CSATDYSYEQYF. Written as DNA, the CDR3 is TGCAGTGCTACCGACTATTCCTACGAGCAGTACTTC.

The chain couples TRBV10-3 to TRBJ2-1, with TRBD1 matching over 10 bases. V lost 0 bases and J lost 8; bases outside the gene matches: 7. The CDR3 has 16 residues. CDR1 is ENHRY, CDR2 SYGVKD, per germline. Written as DNA, the CDR3 is TGTGCCATCAGTGAGTCCCAGGGACAGGGGAATGATGAGCAGTTCTTC. This encodes CAISESQGQGNDEQFF.

The sample holds many counts of this clonotype. CDR3 DNA sequence: TGTGCCACCAGCATAAGGACTAGCGGGACAAAGACCCAGTACTTC. This codes for CATSIRTSGTKTQYF. This chain links TRBV15 with TRBJ2-5; TRBD2 aligns across 12 bases. The germline CDR1 and CDR2 sequences are LNHNV and YYDKDF (reference sequence). This CDR3 has 15 amino acids. The V and J ends lost 4 bases and 6 bases, in that order; junction bases with no gene match: 6. Together with reference TRBV15 and TRBJ2-5, the CDR3 gives the full variable domain: DAMVIQNPRYQVTQFGKPVTLSCSQTLNHNVMYWYQQKSSQAPKLLFHYYDKDFNNEADTPDNFQSRRPNTSFCFLDIRSPGLGDTAMYLCATSIRTSGTKTQYFGPGTRLLVL.

V is TRBV20-1 and J is TRBJ2-3, with D unclear. V gave up 1 base and J gave up 5 bases, with 10 bases separating them. CDR1 DFQATT and CDR2 SNEGSKA come from the germline V gene (reference sequence). The CDR3 runs to 13 residues. The CDR3 spells CSARAPGLDTQYF. The CDR3 nucleotides are TGCAGTGCTAGAGCTCCGGGTTTAGATACGCAGTATTTT.

This clonotype was counted between two and nine times. Here the CDR3 DNA reads TGTGCCATCAGTTTAACAGGGGAGGCATCCTCCTACGAGCAGTACTTC. Its translation is CAISLTGEASSYEQYF. The chain has TRBV10-3 and TRBJ2-7, with D tentatively TRBD1 (7 bases). Germline values: CDR1 ENHRY, CDR2 SYGVKD. The V gene lost 5 bases and the J gene lost 0 bases, with 17 bases spanning the gap. CDR3 length: 16 amino acids.

In this sample, this clonotype turned up a few times. V gene TRBV12-3 or TRBV12-4 combines with J gene TRBJ1-2, with a tentative D call TRBD1 (5 bases). V lost 6 bases and J 4 bases, leaving 12 bases between the germline ends. The CDR3 has 13 residues. CDR3 amino acids: CASSYTGSYGYTF. CDR3 in DNA: TGTGCCAGCAGCTATACAGGTTCCTATGGCTACACCTTC.

V gene TRBV12-3 or TRBV12-4 combines with J gene TRBJ1-2; a possible D gene is TRBD1 (5 bases). CDR3 size: 11 residues. V lost 8 bases to trimming and J lost 8 bases, with 12 bases between them. CDR3 in DNA: TGTGCCAGCCGTGAGGGGAGCGGCTACACCTTC. Translating gives CASREGSGYTF.

The gene calls are TRBV5-1 and TRBJ2-7; D might be TRBD1 or TRBD2, each matching 5 bases. The ends were cut back, 4 bases at V and 5 bases at J, with 19 bases in the middle. Germline V gives CDR1 SGHRS, CDR2 YFSETQ. The CDR3 is 15 amino acids. Here the CDR3 reads CASSGGQGGYHEQYF. In DNA form, the CDR3 reads TGCGCCAGCAGCGGGGGTCAGGGTGGCTACCACGAGCAGTACTTC. Combining the CDR3 with reference TRBV5-1 and TRBJ2-7 gives the whole variable domain KAGVTQTPRYLIKTRGQQVTLSCSPISGHRSVSWYQQTPGQGLQFLFEYFSETQRNKGNFPGRFSGRQFSNSRSEMNVSTLELGDSALYLCASSGGQGGYHEQYFGPGTRLTVT.

The V gene is TRBV4-3, the J gene TRBJ2-3; TRBD2 might be the D (6 bases). The CDR3 is made up of 16 amino acids. Germline V gene data show CDR1 as LGHNA and CDR2 as YSLEER. Trimming stripped 0 bases from V and 2 bases from J, with 12 bases between. The CDR3 protein is CASSQDRLAYTDTQYF. DNA for the CDR3: TGCGCCAGCAGCCAAGATAGGCTAGCGTACACAGATACGCAGTATTTT.

The chain couples TRBV12-3 or TRBV12-4 to TRBJ1-1; D ambiguous. Trimming took off 3 bases at V and 1 base at J, with 15 bases between the two ends. This CDR3 comprises 16 residues. The CDR3 region is CASSFLQPRGNTEAFF. The CDR3 region has the DNA TGTGCCAGCAGTTTTTTACAGCCCAGAGGGAACACTGAAGCTTTCTTT.

The chain joins TRBV6-5 to TRBJ1-1, with D hard to call. CDR3 size: 14 residues. Germline assignment: CDR1 MNHEY and CDR2 SVGAGI. V was clipped by 2 bases and J by 7 bases, with 14 bases between them. The CDR3 loop is CASSYMYRVGEAFF. As DNA, the CDR3 is TGTGCCAGCAGTTACATGTATCGGGTGGGTGAAGCTTTCTTT.

This clonotype was detected a few times. This chain uses TRBV24-1 with TRBJ2-1; the D is unclear. CDR1 and CDR2 (germline): KGHDR, SFDVKD. V was trimmed by 1 base and J by 10 bases, leaving 4 bases between them. The CDR3 is 11 residues long. CDR3 nucleotides: TGTGCCACCAGTGATTTAGGAGAGCAGTTCTTC. Translation: CATSDLGEQFF.

In its sample, this clonotype was seen a few times. V gene TRBV9 combines with J gene TRBJ2-5; a possible D gene is TRBD2 (6 bases). This CDR3 spans 15 amino acids. The V gene lost 4 bases and the J gene lost 2 bases, with 15 bases spanning the gap. Germline lookup yields CDR1 SGDLS and CDR2 YYNGEE. The CDR3, as DNA: TGTGCCAGCAGCCCTTCCGGGACTCTACAAGAGACCCAGTACTTC. Translating gives CASSPSGTLQETQYF.

The chain couples TRBV20-1 to TRBJ2-3, with 7 bases fitting TRBD2. This CDR3 spans 14 amino acids. Germline assignment: CDR1 DFQATT and CDR2 SNEGSKA (reference sequence). Germline trimming cut 1 base from V and 5 bases from J; bases unmatched to any gene: 6. CDR3 amino acids: CSARGAGVVDTQYF. In nucleotides, the CDR3 is TGCAGTGCTAGAGGTGCGGGAGTGGTAGATACGCAGTATTTT.

This sequence joins TRBV20-1 and TRBJ1-2, with TRBD1 identical over 10 bases. The CDR3 loop spans 17 amino acids. Germline V CDR1 and CDR2: DFQATT, SNEGSKA (reference sequence). Trimming at V came to 6 bases and at J to 7 bases, leaving 20 bases not matched to a gene. CDR3 sequence reads: CSAPGTGARYRMGGYTF. The CDR3 region has the DNA TGCAGTGCGCCCGGGACAGGGGCACGGTATCGGATGGGTGGCTACACCTTC.

The chain joins TRBV4-2 to TRBJ2-7, with 9 bases that match TRBD2. Trimming at V came to 0 bases and at J to 5 bases, leaving 11 bases not matched to a gene. This CDR3 contains 17 residues. Germline loops: CDR1 LGHNA, CDR2 YNFKEQ. Written as DNA, the CDR3 is TGTGCCAGCAGCCAAGAAGAACTGCGGGGGGGCCTCGACGAGCAGTACTTC. Encoded protein: CASSQEELRGGLDEQYF.

The V and J genes are TRBV20-1 and TRBJ1-5; maybe TRBD1 (6 bases). The germline V gene encodes CDR1 DFQATT and CDR2 SNEGSKA (reference sequence). V was pared by 0 bases and J by 2 bases, with 11 bases between. The CDR3 sequence is 15 residues long. This CDR3 reads CSARDHRDGNQPQHF. The CDR3 DNA follows: TGCAGTGCTAGAGATCACAGGGACGGCAATCAGCCCCAGCATTTT.

V usage is TRBV12-3 or TRBV12-4 and J usage is TRBJ1-4; D may be TRBD1 (5 bases). This CDR3 is built from 16 residues. V was shortened by 2 bases and J by 4 bases, with 14 bases between the two germline ends. The CDR3 loop reads CASSLSGTAYNEKLFF. The CDR3 DNA reads as TGTGCCAGCAGTTTATCAGGGACCGCTTATAATGAAAAACTGTTTTTT.

The chain is built from TRBV2 and TRBJ2-1, with 11 bases that match TRBD2. J was trimmed by 4 bases and V by 4 bases; bases with no gene match: 6. This CDR3 spans 16 amino acids. Germline CDR1 and CDR2: SNHLY and FYNNEI. The DNA for the CDR3 is TGTGCCAGCAGTGTGGTTAGCGGGGGGGTTTACAATGAGCAGTTCTTC. It translates to CASSVVSGGVYNEQFF. The variable domain in full, with the rest retrieved from reference TRBV2 and TRBJ2-1, is EPEVTQTPSHQVTQMGQEVILRCVPISNHLYFYWYRQILGQKVEFLVSFYNNEISEKSEIFDDQFSVERPDGSNFTLKIRSTKLEDSAMYFCASSVVSGGVYNEQFFGPGTRLTVL.